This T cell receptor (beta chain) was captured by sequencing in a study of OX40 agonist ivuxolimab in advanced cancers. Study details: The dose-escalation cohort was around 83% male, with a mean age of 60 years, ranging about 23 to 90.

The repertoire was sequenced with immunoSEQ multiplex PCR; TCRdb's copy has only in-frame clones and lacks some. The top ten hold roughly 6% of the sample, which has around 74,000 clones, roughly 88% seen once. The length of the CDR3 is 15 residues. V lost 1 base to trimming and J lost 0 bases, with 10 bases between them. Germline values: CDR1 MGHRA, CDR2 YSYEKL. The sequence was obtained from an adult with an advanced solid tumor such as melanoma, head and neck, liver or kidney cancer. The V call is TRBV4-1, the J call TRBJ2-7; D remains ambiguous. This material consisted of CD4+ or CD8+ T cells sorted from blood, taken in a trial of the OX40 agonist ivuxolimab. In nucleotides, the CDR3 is TGCGCCAGCAGCCAAGGCCCCGCCAGCTCCTACGAGCAGTACTTC. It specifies CASSQGPASSYEQYF.